One and the same sample provided the 21 T cell receptor beta chains below, sequenced in a study of blood T cell repertoires in COVID-19. The repertoire was sequenced with immunoSEQ multiplex PCR; TCRdb's copy has only in-frame clones and lacks some. The table has 450,000 or so clones, about 91% seen once. The material sequenced was peripheral blood. Receptors were obtained from a woman between 40 and 55 years old with COVID-19, enrolled during active disease.

DNA for the CDR3: TGTGCCAGCAGCTTCGGGATCCCTTCCCCCGAGCAGTACTTC. Residues: CASSFGIPSPEQYF. The chain recombines TRBV5-6 with TRBJ2-7, with a weak D call TRBD2 (5 bases). CDR3 size: 14 residues. CDR1 and CDR2 (germline): SGHDT, YYEEEE. Trimming took off 2 bases at V and 6 bases at J, with 15 bases between the two ends.

This sequence joins TRBV28 and TRBJ1-5; D possibly corresponds to TRBD1 (5 bases). Trimming took off 7 bases at V and 5 bases at J, with 9 bases between the two ends. The CDR3 sequence is 12 residues long. The V gene's germline CDR1 is MDHEN and CDR2 SYDVKM. As DNA, the CDR3 is TGTGCCAGCAATGCGGGGGATCAGCCCCAGCATTTT. This encodes CASNAGDQPQHF.

This chain links TRBV2 with TRBJ2-1; a weak D match, TRBD1 (6 bases). Germline lookup yields CDR1 SNHLY and CDR2 FYNNEI. V was trimmed by 4 bases and J by 9 bases, leaving 16 bases between them. This CDR3 is 14 amino acids long. This chain's CDR3 is CASSGNRLQGEQFF. For the CDR3, the DNA is TGTGCCAGCAGTGGCAACAGGCTACAGGGTGAGCAGTTCTTC.

The chain uses TRBV18 and TRBJ2-2, with a tentative D call TRBD2 (5 bases). Trimming cost V 3 bases and J 6 bases, with 14 bases left between them. The germline V gene encodes CDR1 KGHSH and CDR2 LQKENI. This CDR3 has 15 amino acids. The CDR3, as DNA: TGTGCCAGCTCACCTGAACGAATCGGGGCCGGGGAGCTGTTTTTT. It is translated as CASSPERIGAGELFF.

The CDR3 reads CASRRGQGAGGLFF. The CDR3 region has the DNA TGTGCCAGCAGAAGGGGACAGGGGGCGGGTGGGCTGTTTTTT. V and J are TRBV6-5 and TRBJ2-2; 12 positions match TRBD1. With V trimmed by 6 bases and J by 13 bases, 9 bases remained unmatched. The CDR3 runs to 14 residues. Germline assignment: CDR1 MNHEY and CDR2 SVGAGI.

The count of this clone is one. The rearrangement links TRBV5-1 to TRBJ2-5; weak D call: TRBD1 (5 bases). The V end lost 3 bases, the J end lost 5 bases, and 14 bases lay between the germline ends. This CDR3 comprises 14 residues. CDR1 SGHRS and CDR2 YFSETQ come from the germline V gene. CDR3 in DNA: TGCGCCAGCAGCTCGAGACAGTCTGGGGAGACCCAGTACTTC. The encoded protein is CASSSRQSGETQYF.

This chain connects TRBV5-1 to TRBJ1-1; D is uncertain. V was clipped by 1 base and J by 0 bases, with 7 bases between them. Germline CDR1 is SGHRS and CDR2 is YFSETQ. The CDR3 contains 14 residues. The CDR3 DNA reads TGCGCCAGCAGCTTGAACGGTATGAACACTGAAGCTTTCTTT. This translates into CASSLNGMNTEAFF. The full variable domain, its missing parts supplied by reference TRBV5-1 and TRBJ1-1, is KAGVTQTPRYLIKTRGQQVTLSCSPISGHRSVSWYQQTPGQGLQFLFEYFSETQRNKGNFPGRFSGRQFSNSRSEMNVSTLELGDSALYLCASSLNGMNTEAFFGQGTRLTVV.

The chain joins TRBV10-3 to TRBJ2-3; 7 bases agree with TRBD1. Germline V gene sequence: CDR1 ENHRY, CDR2 SYGVKD. The CDR3 length is 17 residues. J was trimmed by 0 bases and V by 10 bases; bases with no gene match: 16. The CDR3 loop reads CATSENKGTVSTDTQYF. DNA of the CDR3: TGTGCCACCTCGGAGAACAAGGGGACAGTTAGCACAGATACGCAGTATTTT.

This clone is a singleton in its sample. This chain connects TRBV5-1 to TRBJ2-2; D unresolved. V was cut by 3 bases and J by 2 bases, with 11 bases left in between. The CDR3 has 15 amino acids. Germline V gives CDR1 SGHRS, CDR2 YFSETQ. CDR3 DNA: TGCGCCAGCAGCTACGGGTCCGCAAACACCGGGGAGCTGTTTTTT. Encoded protein: CASSYGSANTGELFF. The whole variable domain, filled in from reference TRBV5-1 and TRBJ2-2, reads KAGVTQTPRYLIKTRGQQVTLSCSPISGHRSVSWYQQTPGQGLQFLFEYFSETQRNKGNFPGRFSGRQFSNSRSEMNVSTLELGDSALYLCASSYGSANTGELFFGEGSRLTVL.

The count of this clone is one. The chain uses TRBV5-4 and TRBJ1-1; the D is unclear. The CDR3 length is 14 residues. Germline V lookup: CDR1 SGHNT, CDR2 YYREEE (reference sequence). Trimming removed 4 bases at V and 8 bases at J, with 18 bases between. This CDR3 is CASSPSGGLSEAFF. CDR3 DNA: TGTGCCAGCAGCCCCTCGGGAGGGCTTTCGGAAGCTTTCTTT.

The chain couples TRBV11-1 to TRBJ1-3; possibly TRBD1 for D (6 bases). CDR1 is SGHAT, CDR2 FQDESV, per germline (reference sequence). V was pared by 5 bases and J by 0 bases, with 14 bases between. The CDR3 spans 16 residues. The CDR3: CASSHQGLSSGNTIYF. As DNA, the CDR3 is TGTGCCAGCAGCCACCAGGGGCTGAGCTCTGGAAACACCATATATTTT.

The rearrangement links TRBV29-1 to TRBJ1-3; the D is unclear. CDR1 is SQVTM and CDR2 is ANQGSEA in the germline V gene. V lost 7 bases, J lost 4 bases, and 14 bases lay in between. The CDR3 sequence is 13 residues long. In DNA, the CDR3 is TGCAGCGGGTCGGGGATTTCAGGAAACACCATATATTTT. It yields the protein CSGSGISGNTIYF.

The chain employs TRBV5-1 and TRBJ2-3, with 8 positions matching TRBD1. The germline V gene encodes CDR1 SGHRS and CDR2 YFSETQ. J was trimmed by 3 bases and V by 1 base; bases with no gene match: 10. The CDR3 length is 17 residues. The CDR3 nucleotides read TGCGCCAGCAGCTTGTTCCGGGACAGGCCTTCAACAGATACGCAGTATTTT. Protein product: CASSLFRDRPSTDTQYF.

The gene calls are TRBV19 and TRBJ1-5, with D unresolved. V lost 2 bases, J lost 15 bases, and 14 bases lay in between. CDR1 is LNHDA, CDR2 SQIVND, per germline (reference sequence). The CDR3 contains 12 residues. The CDR3 spells CASSIPQALPHF. As DNA, the CDR3 is TGTGCCAGTAGTATACCCCAGGCCCTCCCGCATTTT.

The CDR3 reads CASSPSGGMLYEQYF. The CDR3, as DNA: TGTGCCAGCAGCCCGAGTGGGGGGATGCTGTACGAGCAGTACTTC. The chain has TRBV5-4 and TRBJ2-7, with D possibly being TRBD2 (6 bases). Trimming removed 4 bases from V and 4 bases from J, with 18 bases in between. Germline CDR1 reads SGHNT; CDR2 reads YYREEE (reference sequence). The CDR3 covers 15 residues.

V gene TRBV27 combines with J gene TRBJ2-7, with 8 bases lining up with TRBD1. J gave up 4 bases and V 1 base, and 12 bases lay outside the gene matches. Per germline, CDR1 MNHEY and CDR2 SMNVEV (reference sequence). This CDR3 comprises 17 residues. CDR3 residues: CASSLLRVAGGSYEQYF. CDR3 bases: TGTGCCAGCAGTTTATTAAGAGTGGCAGGGGGCTCGTACGAGCAGTACTTC.

The chain recombines TRBV3-1 (or the pseudogene TRBV3-2) with TRBJ1-1; D call uncertain. Trimming shortened V by 0 bases and J by 1 base, and 3 bases separated the two germline ends. The CDR3 is made up of 13 amino acids. Germline assignment: CDR1 LGHDT and CDR2 YNNKEL (reference sequence). For the CDR3, the DNA is TGTGCCAGCAGCCAAGACCGGAACACTGAAGCTTTCTTT. This translates into CASSQDRNTEAFF.

V is TRBV29-1 and J is TRBJ1-1, with a tentative D call TRBD1 (5 bases). V was clipped by 1 base and J by 1 base, with 10 bases between them. CDR1 and CDR2 (germline): SQVTM, ANQGSEA. This CDR3 has 14 residues. CDR3 sequence: CSVEVRDGNTEAFF. The CDR3 nucleotides are TGCAGCGTTGAAGTGCGGGACGGGAACACTGAAGCTTTCTTT.

The chain uses TRBV27 and TRBJ2-7; 7 nucleotides match TRBD1. The V segment lost 0 bases and the J segment 4 bases; nucleotides outside the gene matches: 6. The CDR3 covers 15 residues. Germline loops: CDR1 MNHEY, CDR2 SMNVEV (reference sequence). The CDR3 region has the DNA TGTGCCAGCAGTTTATCCCCCGACAGGGCTTACGAGCAGTACTTC. Its protein product is CASSLSPDRAYEQYF.

The rearrangement links TRBV6-5 to TRBJ2-7; 8 bases fit TRBD1. CDR3 length: 13 residues. Unmatched junction bases numbered 9, after V lost 4 bases and J lost 10 bases. The germline V gene has CDR1 MNHEY and CDR2 SVGAGI. The CDR3, as DNA: TGTGCCAGCAGTTCCGGACAGGGCCTCCTTCAGTACTTC. Its protein product is CASSSGQGLLQYF.

V usage is TRBV9 and J usage is TRBJ1-3; 9 nucleotides line up with TRBD1. The CDR3 runs 20 residues. J gave up 7 bases and V 2 bases, and 22 bases lay outside the gene matches. CDR1 is SGDLS and CDR2 is YYNGEE in the germline V gene. CDR3 sequence: CASSVAGQGSGVFFGNTIYF. CDR3 nucleotide sequence: TGTGCCAGCAGCGTGGCGGGACAGGGCAGTGGTGTTTTTTTTGGGAACACCATATATTTT.